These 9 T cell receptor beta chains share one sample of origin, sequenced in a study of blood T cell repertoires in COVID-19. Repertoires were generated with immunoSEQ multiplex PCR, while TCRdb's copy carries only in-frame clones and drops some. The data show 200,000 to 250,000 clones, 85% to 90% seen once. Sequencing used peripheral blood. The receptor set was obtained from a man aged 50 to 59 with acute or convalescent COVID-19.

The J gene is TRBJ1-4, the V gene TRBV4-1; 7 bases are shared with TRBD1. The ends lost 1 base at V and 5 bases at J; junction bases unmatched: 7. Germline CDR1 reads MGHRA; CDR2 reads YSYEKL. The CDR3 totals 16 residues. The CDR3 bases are TGCGCCAGCAGCCAAGGGGCAGGGGGTATCAATGAAAAACTGTTTTTT. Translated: CASSQGAGGINEKLFF.

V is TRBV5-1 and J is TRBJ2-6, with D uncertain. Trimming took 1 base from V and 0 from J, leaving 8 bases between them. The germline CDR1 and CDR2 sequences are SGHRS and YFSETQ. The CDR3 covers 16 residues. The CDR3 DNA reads TGCGCCAGCAGCTTGCGACAAAACTCTGGGGCCAACGTCCTGACTTTC. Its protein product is CASSLRQNSGANVLTF.

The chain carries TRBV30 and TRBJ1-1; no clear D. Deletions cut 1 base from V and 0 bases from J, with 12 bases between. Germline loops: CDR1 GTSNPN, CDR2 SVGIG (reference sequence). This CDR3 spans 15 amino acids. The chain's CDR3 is CAWSALGVLNTEAFF. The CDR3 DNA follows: TGTGCCTGGAGTGCCCTCGGGGTCTTGAACACTGAAGCTTTCTTT.

CDR3 protein: CASNSGGTSGDTQYF. The CDR3 DNA is TGTGCCAGCAATAGCGGGGGTACTTCGGGGGATACGCAGTATTTT. This chain uses TRBV6-5 with TRBJ2-3, with TRBD2 identical over 9 bases. Germline V gene lookup returns CDR1 MNHEY and CDR2 SVGAGI. The CDR3 runs to 15 residues. V gave up 7 bases and J gave up 6 bases; unmatched junction bases: 11.

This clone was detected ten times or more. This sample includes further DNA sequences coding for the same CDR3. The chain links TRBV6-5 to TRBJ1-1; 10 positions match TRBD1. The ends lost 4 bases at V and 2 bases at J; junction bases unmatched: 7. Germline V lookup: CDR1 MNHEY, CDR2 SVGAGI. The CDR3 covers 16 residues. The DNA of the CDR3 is TGTGCCAGCAGTTTAACGACAGGGGGCCTCAACACTGAAGCTTTCTTT. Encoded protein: CASSLTTGGLNTEAFF.

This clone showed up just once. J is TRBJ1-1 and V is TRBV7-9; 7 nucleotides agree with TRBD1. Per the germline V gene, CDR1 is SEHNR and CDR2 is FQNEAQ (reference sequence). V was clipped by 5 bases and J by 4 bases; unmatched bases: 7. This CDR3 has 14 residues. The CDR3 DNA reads TGTGCCAGCAGCGAGACAGGGCTTGGCACTGAAGCTTTCTTT. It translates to CASSETGLGTEAFF.

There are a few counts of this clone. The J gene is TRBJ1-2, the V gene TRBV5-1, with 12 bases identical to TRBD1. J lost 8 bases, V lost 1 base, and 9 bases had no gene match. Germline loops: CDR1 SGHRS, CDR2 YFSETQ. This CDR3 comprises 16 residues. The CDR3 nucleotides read TGCGCCAGCAGCTTGTCCCTGGGACAGGGGGCGGGAGGCTACACCTTC. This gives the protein CASSLSLGQGAGGYTF.

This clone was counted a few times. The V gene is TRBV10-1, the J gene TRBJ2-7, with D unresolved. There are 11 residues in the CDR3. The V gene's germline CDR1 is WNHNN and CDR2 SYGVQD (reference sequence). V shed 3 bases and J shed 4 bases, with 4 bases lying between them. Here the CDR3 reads CASSDTYEQYF. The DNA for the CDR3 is TGCGCCAGCAGTGACACTTACGAGCAGTACTTC.

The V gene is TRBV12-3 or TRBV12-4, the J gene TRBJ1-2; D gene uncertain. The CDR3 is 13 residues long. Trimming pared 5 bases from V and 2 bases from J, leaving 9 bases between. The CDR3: CASSTVQNYGYTF. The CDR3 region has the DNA TGTGCCAGCAGTACTGTCCAAAACTATGGCTACACCTTC.